The present T cell receptor beta chain was sequenced within a study of patients and donors after allogeneic stem cell transplantation. This clonotype was seen many times. TCRdb passed the RT-PCR reads through MiXCR, listing each CDR3 protein once. The sample lists 920,000 or so distinct CDR3 sequences, more than 15% occurring once. The sequencing sample was made of blood, either unsorted or a sorted T cell fraction (not recorded which). The receptor was derived from a human donor who was either an allogeneic HSCT recipient or a stem cell or donor lymphocyte infusion donor (not recorded which). It is not recorded whose cells these are; they may come from a transplant donor.

The CDR3 reads CASSFLARTGRYNEQFF. The CDR3 DNA reads TGTGCCAGCAGTTTTTTGGCCCGGACAGGGAGGTACAATGAGCAGTTCTTC. The chain uses TRBV12-3 or TRBV12-4 and TRBJ2-1, with 8 bases fitting TRBD1. After removal of 3 bases from V and 4 bases from J, the junction contained 11 bases not matched to a gene. This CDR3 has 17 amino acids.